This T cell receptor beta chain was sequenced during a study of cytomegalovirus exposure and HLA in healthy donors (dated by TCRdb to 2016 to 2017). About the full investigation: In an earlier analysis of 587 of the donors, approximately 300 Gb of sequence data and 117 million unique TCR beta sequences from about 179 million T cells were reported. About 280 gigabases of sequencing data and around 80 million unique TCR sequences made up an early release that covered some 640 HLA-typed donors. Among the approximately 400 genotyped donors, 75% to 90% belonged to the genetic ancestry cluster associated with self-reported Caucasian donors. The study aimed to test whether signatures of past pathogen exposure could be identified by cataloging public T cell receptors. Using immunosequencing, the study profiled T cell repertoires from about 650 subjects and related those repertoires to cytomegalovirus serostatus. Along with the roughly 700-subject first cohort, a separate validation cohort of approximately 110 different subjects was used. To predict cytomegalovirus infection status, the study combined high-throughput TCR immunosequencing, statistical association of individual TCRs with disease status, and machine learning. In a later analysis, previously published TCR beta repertoires from some 640 donors were re-analyzed and high-resolution HLA genotyping was added so that TCR occurrence patterns could be studied. In the later analysis, no new phenotypic data were used to find candidate immune exposures; instead, reliance was placed on TCR beta sequences and their occurrence across donors. To decide whether each TCR beta V gene segment behaved as functional or pseudogenic, an earlier analysis of some 570 of the donors relied on high-throughput TCR beta sequencing. Donor age, sex, ethnicity and CMV serostatus were compiled together with the repertoire data. In a later genetic analysis, genome-wide SNP genotypes for about three fifths of the roughly 670 donors were used, and that subset was treated as a discovery cohort. All discovery cohort repertoires had been generated on a single sequencing platform. Class I and class II HLA loci were covered by the typing at four-digit resolution. The number of typed donors differed by locus: roughly 629-640 for A, B, C, DRB1 and DQB1; approximately 540 for DQA1; approximately 600 for DPA1; and about 450 for DPB1. A few DR-DQ haplotypes were treated as single units for association and clustering because of strong linkage in the cohort. On average, about 200,000 unique TCR beta nucleotide sequences were sequenced per donor among fewer than 500 genotyped donors of the cohort, with roughly 18% of those sequences being non-productive. The investigation overall reported the following: A total of fewer than 200 TCR beta chains were listed by the study as associated with cytomegalovirus. A further reported finding was that TCR beta sequences accurately predicted the HLA-A and HLA-B alleles for most subjects in the first cohort. In a later genetic analysis, a missense DCLRE1C variant was associated with V-gene and J-gene trimming of TCR beta chains, and the association was replicated in an independent cohort. Because the 87-base-pair reads could not distinguish some IMGT-functional V segments, including TRBV6-2 and TRBV6-3, those segments were excluded. Most CMV-associated TCR beta chains appeared to be HLA-restricted in a later analysis, and the HLA associations seemed to be driven largely by CMV exposure. In a later analysis, HLA-associated TCR beta chains were found to be more clonally expanded and to have lower generation probabilities than equally common non-associated chains. Correlated functional status among segregating V segments might reflect linkage disequilibrium, but an unknown experimental factor could not be ruled out. The classifier was reported to diagnose cytomegalovirus status with high specificity and sensitivity in both the original cohort and the validation cohort. An earlier analysis of roughly 570 of the donors showed that most TCR beta V segments appeared in productive rearrangements either about 87% or about 30% of the time, which broadly matched IMGT annotations. A group of highly shared sequence variants was considered likely to be a technical artifact of the sequencing pipeline. In a later genetic analysis, fewer N-insertions in productive TCRs were reported among donors in an Asian-associated ancestry cluster than the 666-donor mean. It was suggested by the authors that the approach could potentially be generalized to other disease states and immunological phenotypes. Most TCR sequences were seen in very few donors, while some public TCRs were found in many individuals. Assigning TCR associations to individual alleles was difficult when HLA alleles, especially DR and DQ, strongly co-occurred. A later analysis associated about 16,000 TCR beta sequences with specific HLA alleles at a false discovery rate of 0.05. A few of the identified cytomegalovirus-associated TCR beta chains were confirmed in vitro to be specific for cytomegalovirus antigens. The only immune exposure information available for the cohort was CMV serostatus. In a later analysis, TCR association rates were found to vary across HLA loci, with the most associated TCRs seen for DRB1 alleles and the fewest for HLA-C alleles. In a later analysis, several top co-occurrence clusters were reported to appear linked to parvovirus B19, influenza, CMV and Epstein-Barr virus. Because some donors lacked HLA typing at each locus, the association tests relied only on the typed subset. Because counts were too low, around 17 rarely observed V segments, including chromosome 9 orphons, were left out of the earlier analysis of about 620 of the donors. The presence/absence analyses assumed that sequencing depth was roughly uniform across donors, and that assumption may not be true. In this cohort, only TCR beta chains were sequenced, and detectable features were limited by the absence of alpha or paired-chain data.

To prepare the library, the immunoSEQ multiplex PCR assay was applied. For the multiplex PCR, a mixture combining 60 forward primers for TCR Vbeta segments and 13 reverse primers for TCR Jbeta segments was used. A multiplex PCR assay on genomic DNA amplified the CDR3 region of rearranged TCR beta genes. The amplified TCR beta libraries were sequenced on the Illumina HiSeq System as 87-base-pair reads. Processing in the source paper ran as follows. A later analysis counted about 80 million unique TCR beta chains across the 600 to 850 repertoires, and 9 million to 14 million of these chains were shared by at least two donors. A nearest-neighbor algorithm error-corrected the raw reads and collapsed the reads into unique sequences, merging closely related sequences to remove PCR and sequencing errors. V, D and J gene segments were assigned by aligning CDR3 sequences to IMGT reference sequences. Each retained sequence needed at least a six-nucleotide match to both a V gene segment and a J gene segment. A rearrangement counted as productive if the CDR3 had no stop codons and remained in frame with V and J, and every other rearrangement counted as non-productive. Following IMGT convention, CDR3 was defined as the stretch from the second conserved V-encoded cysteine up to the conserved J-encoded phenylalanine. Sequences without an unambiguous match to a single V gene segment were excluded from the earlier analysis of approximately 560 of the donors. An earlier analysis of 550 to 650 of the donors classified V segments as functional when productive rearrangements were above 56.7% and as segregating when the standard deviation between donors was above 5%. To diagnose cytomegalovirus status from the catalog of TCR beta chain sequences, a statistical classification framework was built. V and J gene assignment, in a later analysis, came from comparing TCR nucleotide sequences with IMGT/GENE-DB human TR gene sequences. A later analysis assigned CDR3 sequences and most-parsimonious VDJ recombination scenarios with the TCRdist pipeline. In a later analysis, every TCR beta chain was defined by the combination of its CDR3 amino acid sequence and its V-gene family, and reads without a unique V-gene family were dropped. To address suspected cross-contamination and a sequencing artifact, a later analysis removed 592 highly shared, low-generation-probability nucleotide sequences. In a later analysis, a clonal expansion index for each public chain was calculated from normalized within-repertoire ranks of inferred template counts. A later analysis computed generation probabilities with a VDJ recombination model fitted to out-of-frame rearrangements, and checked the results against IGoR. Hypergeometric tests were used in a later analysis to score TCR-TCR, TCR-HLA and TCR-CMV co-occurrence, with a repertoire-size bias correction applied to the TCR pairs. A later analysis estimated false discovery rates by permuting HLA or CMV assignments 20 times. In a later analysis, co-occurring TCRs were grouped using DBSCAN, with TCRdist sequence similarity added in when clustering inside HLA-allele-positive subsets. Repertoires with fewer than 30,000 or more than 120,000 public chains were left out of co-occurrence clustering, as were five repertoires with anomalous nucleotide sharing. Entries here come from immuneACCESS through TCRdb and include only in-frame sequences with V and J called. Some clones fail to appear in such tables; in the studies checked, an unresolved V gene covers under half of the shortfall, and the cause of the remainder is unknown. That table furnishes V, J and clone size, whereas the DNA furnished D and trimming. For this sample the table gives more than 150,000 clones, of which approximately 71% were detected only once. Of the sample, around 8.3% is held by the ten largest clones.

The cohort consisted of 670 or so healthy bone marrow donors. Cohort members were all nominally healthy when sampled, although unrecorded immune exposures were likely present. The donor was CMV seropositive and was included in the group of some 290 seropositive cohort members. Each donor provided a peripheral blood sample, and peripheral blood mononuclear cells were used for TCR beta sequencing. The Qiagen DNeasy Blood Extraction Kit was used to extract genomic DNA from the blood cell samples. V has 4 bases trimmed and J has 1 base trimmed; junction bases matching no gene number 5. CDR1 and CDR2, per the germline V gene, are SGHRS and YFSETQ. From its cysteine to its phenylalanine, the CDR3 spans 15 amino acids. Left in the record is the CDR3 DNA by itself, 45 bases read in frame from the first base. Points on this clone: Its antigen remains unidentified. Within one base of it there is no much larger clone, and no base qualities were kept.

The specimen was PBMCs. The TCR sequence derives from a woman in her forties in good health and CMV-seropositive. The chain employs TRBV5-1 and TRBJ2-5, with 9 bases in between that match TRBD2. The encoded CDR3 is CASSPSGALQETQYF. The nucleotide sequence reads TGCGCCAGCAGCCCTAGCGGGGCGCTCCAAGAGACCCAGTACTTC.